This passage covers 18 T cell receptor beta chains from one sample sequenced in a study of blood T cell repertoires in COVID-19. TCRdb keeps only in-frame clones here, not all; method: immunoSEQ multiplex PCR. The profile shows 150,000 to 200,000 clones, more than 85% of them singletons. The sequenced sample was peripheral blood. These receptor sequences come from a woman of 80 years or more in a cohort sampled during active or convalescent COVID-19.

This chain uses TRBV2 with TRBJ1-1, with TRBD1 identical over 8 bases. The trim removed 5 bases at V and 0 bases at J, leaving 5 bases unmatched. Germline V CDR1 and CDR2: SNHLY, FYNNEI. The CDR3 has 15 amino acids. The CDR3 loop is CASSSGQGLNTEAFF. The CDR3 nucleotides read TGTGCCAGCAGTAGCGGACAGGGACTGAACACTGAAGCTTTCTTT. Variable domain in full (rest from reference TRBV2 and TRBJ1-1): EPEVTQTPSHQVTQMGQEVILRCVPISNHLYFYWYRQILGQKVEFLVSFYNNEISEKSEIFDDQFSVERPDGSNFTLKIRSTKLEDSAMYFCASSSGQGLNTEAFFGQGTRLTVV.

The chain has TRBV7-2 and TRBJ1-2; D gene uncertain. V was pared by 8 bases and J by 4 bases, with 14 bases between. CDR3 length: 13 residues. From germline, CDR1 is SGHTA and CDR2 FQGNSA. The CDR3 protein is CASRAGIAYGYTF. The CDR3 DNA sequence: TGTGCCAGCCGGGCGGGAATAGCCTATGGCTACACCTTC.

V gene TRBV6-2 or TRBV6-3 combines with J gene TRBJ1-5; D remains ambiguous. Germline V lookup: CDR1 MNHEY, CDR2 SVGEGT. The CDR3 loop spans 14 amino acids. V dropped 0 bases and J dropped 5 bases, with 8 bases sitting between them. DNA of the CDR3: TGTGCCAGCAGTTACTCGGTGACATATCAGCCCCAGCATTTT. It translates to CASSYSVTYQPQHF.

The J gene is TRBJ1-4, the V gene TRBV27; 7 bases are a match to TRBD1. This CDR3 has 16 amino acids. The germline CDR1 and CDR2 sequences are MNHEY and SMNVEV (reference sequence). The V segment lost 5 bases and the J segment 0 bases; nucleotides outside the gene matches: 6. The CDR3 sequence is CASSRTGVATNEKLFF. The CDR3 nucleotides are TGTGCCAGCAGTAGAACAGGGGTTGCAACTAATGAAAAACTGTTTTTT.

The rearrangement links TRBV19 to TRBJ1-5; 8 nucleotides agree with TRBD1. Germline lookup yields CDR1 LNHDA and CDR2 SQIVND (reference sequence). J lost 6 bases, V lost 1 base, and 8 bases had no gene match. The CDR3 sequence is 16 residues long. The CDR3 here is CASSIVPQGASQPQHF. The CDR3 nucleotides are TGTGCCAGTAGTATAGTCCCCCAGGGGGCTTCTCAGCCCCAGCATTTT.

Only one count was recorded for this clone. This sequence joins TRBV7-2 and TRBJ1-2; TRBD1 matches at 7 bases. V dropped 4 bases and J dropped 9; count of bases not matched to a gene: 14. This CDR3 is 15 amino acids long. Germline assignment: CDR1 SGHTA and CDR2 FQGNSA. In DNA, the CDR3 is TGTGCCAGCAGCTCCCGGACAGGACCGTCAACGCGCTACACCTTC. This gives the protein CASSSRTGPSTRYTF.

This clone was detected once. V usage is TRBV3-1 (or the pseudogene TRBV3-2) and J usage is TRBJ2-3; 10 bases are a match to TRBD2. Trimming cost V 4 bases and J 11 bases; bases outside gene matches: 12. This CDR3 region has 15 residues. Germline V CDR1 and CDR2: LGHDT, YNNKEL (reference sequence). CDR3 region: CASSPTSGSILGQYF. Written as DNA, the CDR3 is TGTGCCAGCAGCCCGACTAGCGGGTCGATCTTAGGGCAGTATTTT.

This chain links TRBV2 with TRBJ2-7; 9 bases align to TRBD1. Germline V gene data show CDR1 as SNHLY and CDR2 as FYNNEI. The CDR3 spans 14 residues. V shed 7 bases and J 7 bases; nucleotides not matched to a gene: 11. The CDR3 DNA sequence: TGTGCCAGCAAATACAGGGGGCATTTATGGGAGCAGTACTTC. Protein product: CASKYRGHLWEQYF.

This clone was detected ten times or more. The chain combines TRBV7-9 with TRBJ2-1, with D uncertain. CDR3 size: 15 residues. The germline V and J ends were trimmed by 5 bases and 4 bases, with 15 bases remaining between them. Germline CDR1 reads SEHNR; CDR2 reads FQNEAQ (reference sequence). The CDR3 nucleotides are TGTGCCAGCAGCCCCCGTCGATTTACATACAATGAGCAGTTCTTC. The encoded protein is CASSPRRFTYNEQFF.

The sample holds one count of this clone. The V gene is TRBV2, the J gene TRBJ1-4; 7 bases map to TRBD1. The ends lost 5 bases at V and 6 bases at J; junction bases unmatched: 3. The CDR3 contains 13 residues. CDR1 is SNHLY, CDR2 FYNNEI, per germline. The CDR3 region is CASSSTGYEKLFF. The CDR3 DNA reads TGTGCCAGCAGTTCGACAGGGTATGAAAAACTGTTTTTT.

The CDR3 reads CASSRRTGGTEAFF. The CDR3 DNA is TGTGCCAGCAGCCGCCGGACAGGGGGGACTGAAGCTTTCTTT. This chain joins TRBV28 and TRBJ1-1; 10 positions agree with TRBD1. From germline, CDR1 is MDHEN and CDR2 SYDVKM. V shed 6 bases and J 5 bases; nucleotides not matched to a gene: 6. The CDR3 sequence is 14 residues long.

The chain couples TRBV5-4 to TRBJ2-1; D remains unclear. V lost 0 bases and J 7 bases, leaving 11 bases between the germline ends. The CDR3 is made up of 14 amino acids. Germline CDR1 SGHNT, CDR2 YYREEE (reference sequence). The CDR3: CASSLGLDLNEQFF. For the CDR3, the DNA is TGTGCCAGCAGCTTGGGGCTAGATTTAAATGAGCAGTTCTTC.

Details on this clone: An end of the junction does not agree with germline; a read error may underlie this. Other DNA sequences from this sample encode an identical CDR3 as well. The chain uses TRBV5-5 and TRBJ1-1, with D tentatively TRBD1 (5 bases). CDR3 length equals 15 residues. Germline CDR1 SGHKS, CDR2 YYEKEE (reference sequence). The CDR3 reads CASSLQGRRNTEAFF. Written as DNA, the CDR3 is TGTGCCAGTAGCTTGCAGGGCAGACGGAACACTGAAGCTTTCTTT. The entire variable domain, with the rest obtained from reference TRBV5-5 and TRBJ1-1, is as follows: DAGVTQSPTHLIKTRGQQVTLRCSPISGHKSVSWYQQVLGQGPQFIFQYYEKEERGRGNFPDRFSARQFPNYSSELNVNALLLGDSALYLCASSLQGRRNTEAFFGQGTRLTVV.

This chain joins TRBV18 and TRBJ2-7, with D possibly TRBD2 on 6 matching bases. The CDR3 is made up of 14 amino acids. Germline loops: CDR1 KGHSH, CDR2 LQKENI. Trimming took off 3 bases at V and 2 bases at J, with 11 bases between the two ends. CDR3 residues: CASSPGLPTYEQYV. The CDR3 DNA is TGTGCCAGCTCACCGGGACTTCCCACCTACGAGCAGTACGTC.

The J gene is TRBJ1-1, the V gene TRBV23-1; a weak D match, TRBD1 (6 bases). TRBV23-1 is labeled an ORF, and its function is uncertain. V was cut by 3 bases and J by 1 base, with 12 bases left in between. The CDR3 spans 15 residues. The CDR3 protein is CASSHSDRKNTEAFF. The CDR3 DNA follows: TGCGCCAGCAGTCACTCGGACAGAAAGAACACTGAAGCTTTCTTT.

The rearrangement uses TRBV6-5 and TRBJ2-3, with a possible D match to TRBD2 (7 bases). The CDR3 loop spans 16 amino acids. In germline, CDR1 is MNHEY, CDR2 SVGAGI. Trimming cost V 0 bases and J 6 bases, with 16 bases left between them. CDR3 sequence reads: CASSYSWGGVRDTQYF. The CDR3 DNA follows: TGTGCCAGCAGTTACTCGTGGGGGGGCGTTAGGGATACGCAGTATTTT.

J is TRBJ1-3 and V is TRBV30; D is undetermined. The length of the CDR3 is 15 residues. The V end lost 0 bases, the J end lost 0 bases, and 9 bases lay between the germline ends. The germline CDR1 and CDR2 sequences are GTSNPN and SVGIG (reference sequence). CDR3 protein: CAWSVHPVSGNTIYF. The CDR3 DNA is TGTGCCTGGAGTGTACATCCCGTCTCTGGAAACACCATATATTTT.

The chain recombines TRBV25-1 with TRBJ2-1; 7 positions match TRBD1. The CDR3 is 15 residues long. Germline V gene lookup returns CDR1 MGHDK and CDR2 SYGVNS. Germline trimming cut 9 bases from V and 2 bases from J; bases unmatched to any gene: 10. In DNA form, the CDR3 reads TGTGCCAGTTCCTACAGGGGCCTTCCCTACAATGAGCAGTTCTTC. This sequence encodes CASSYRGLPYNEQFF.